This T cell receptor beta chain comes out of a study of T cells after yellow fever vaccination (dated 2019 in TCRdb). Notes on the research overall: The SMART-Seq v4 Ultra Low Input RNA kit was used to prepare libraries from fractions with low cell numbers. Bulk TCR alpha and beta repertoires were sequenced longitudinally to track T-cell clones before and after primary and booster YFV17D yellow fever vaccination. Two healthy male donors, one aged 18 to 29 and one aged 30 to 39 years, were included in the cohort. Blood samples were taken at several timepoints before and after primary and secondary immunization, and bulk PBMC replicates and cell subsets were isolated. Broad study findings and their caveats: Only two donors were included in the study, so the extent to which the findings can be generalized is limited. After the booster, most clones that had expanded after primary vaccination were detected again (nearly 98% of CD4 and around nine tenths of CD8), suggesting broad maintenance of memory. A small share of clonotypes was detected in both CD4 and CD8 compartments, with the overlap likely arising from convergent recombination. The secondary T-cell response was found to be weaker but faster than the primary response, with a peak reached on day 5 rather than on day 15. Because abundant contaminating clonotypes from the bulk population could be contained in FACS-sorted repertoires, computational filtering was required.

Sequencer: Illumina NovaSeq 6000. TCR cDNA was synthesized by 5'RACE template switching, which introduced a universal primer site and unique molecular identifiers. cDNA synthesis was primed from both the TCR alpha and TCR beta constant segments. Library amplification used two PCR steps, and the second PCR step added sample barcodes and sequencing adapters. Sequencing of libraries was done on Illumina HiSeq 2500 (2x100 bp) or NovaSeq (2x150 bp). In the original analysis: Reads were demultiplexed and collapsed into UMI consensus sequences with MIGEC, and V(D)J alignment was performed with MiXCR. Using edgeR on replicate PBMC samples, clonotypes were called vaccine-responding if FDR was below 0.01 and the log2 fold change was above 5 up to day 15. CD4 or CD8 identity was assigned to each bulk clonotype according to whether the clonotype was present at higher abundance in the sequenced CD4 repertoire or the sequenced CD8 repertoire. TCRdb cleaned the public reads at Q25 with fastp, built clones with MiXCR and kept in-frame beta chains. All rows with the same CDR3 protein become a single entry with the most common DNA and genes. These V and J calls are TCRdb output, not the study's own analysis. Within this sample are about 430,000 distinct CDR3 sequences, with about 17% of them counted one time only. The ten largest account for roughly a sixth of the sample.

The CDR3 spans 13 residues, from the cysteine through the phenylalanine. Here the CDR3 DNA is all that survives: 39 bases in frame from base 1. The germline V gene supplies CDR1 SGHRS and CDR2 YFSETQ. Trimming accounts for 5 bases at V and 8 bases at J, while the number of junction bases matched to no gene is 4. The treatment or condition label, as the study defines it: live attenuated yellow fever vaccine strain. At each blood-draw timepoint, two biological replicates of bulk PBMCs were collected. PBMCs were isolated from peripheral blood using a standard Ficoll-Paque protocol. TriZol was used to extract RNA from bulk PBMCs, CD4 and CD8 fractions, and dextramer-positive and dextramer-negative fractions. On this clonotype: Its antigen target is currently unknown. Per-nucleotide qualities are absent, and no much larger clonotype sits a single base away.

Recombination linked TRBV5-1 to TRBJ2-4; a stretch of 10 junction bases matches TRBD1. The source of this sequence is a man younger than 35 who received the YFV17D yellow fever vaccine. Here the sequenced sample was PBMCs, taken before the yellow fever booster vaccination. The CDR3 corresponds to CASRPGTGDIQYF. The DNA reads TGCGCCAGCAGGCCCGGGACAGGGGACATTCAGTACTTC.